Each of the 10 T cell receptor beta chains below was sequenced from the same sample in a study of beta chain features in type 1 diabetes. Isolated RNA was reverse transcribed in full, so expressed TCRB transcripts were sequenced. This table comes from immunoSEQ multiplex PCR, and its TCRdb copy is limited to in-frame clones, with some not included. This sample has tens of thousands of clones, with approximately 32% found just once. The source material was stem cell memory CD4+ T cells from blood. These receptors were taken from a woman aged 18-29 years in good health.

V and J are TRBV14 and TRBJ1-3; possibly TRBD1 for D (5 bases). V was trimmed by 2 bases and J by 1 base, leaving 9 bases between them. The CDR3 length is 15 residues. Germline loops: CDR1 SGHDN, CDR2 FVKESK. DNA of the CDR3: TGTGCCAGCAGCCAAATCCCAGGGTCTGGAAACACCATATATTTT. Translation: CASSQIPGSGNTIYF.

This clone was detected only a few times. The chain links TRBV7-6 to TRBJ1-6; no definite D call. Per the germline V gene, CDR1 is SGHVS and CDR2 is FNYEAQ. Trimming cost V 4 bases and J 7 bases, with 14 bases left between them. The CDR3 length is 15 residues. The DNA for the CDR3 is TGTGCCAGCAGCTCGAGGGAGGGTGGGAATTCACCCCTCCACTTT. Amino acids: CASSSREGGNSPLHF.

This sequence joins TRBV5-6 and TRBJ2-5; 14 bases are a match to TRBD2. The length of the CDR3 is 17 residues. V dropped 3 bases and J dropped 8; count of bases not matched to a gene: 12. The germline V gene has CDR1 SGHDT and CDR2 YYEEEE. In DNA, the CDR3 is TGTGCCAGCAGCTCTCAAGGACTAGCGGGGGGCAGACGAACCCAGTACTTC. This codes for CASSSQGLAGGRRTQYF.

The V and J genes are TRBV7-2 and TRBJ1-2, with TRBD1 matching over 11 bases. The germline V gene has CDR1 SGHTA and CDR2 FQGNSA. The CDR3 extends over 16 amino acids. V trimming: 2 bases; J trimming: 5 bases; junction bases outside the gene matches: 7. CDR3 sequence reads: CASSLTAGQGAYGYTF. The CDR3 DNA reads as TGTGCCAGCAGCTTAACTGCCGGACAGGGGGCTTATGGCTACACCTTC. Based on the CDR3 plus reference TRBV7-2 and TRBJ1-2, the full variable domain is GAGVSQSPSNKVTEKGKDVELRCDPISGHTALYWYRQSLGQGLEFLIYFQGNSAPDKSGLPSDRFSAERTGGSVSTLTIQRTQQEDSAVYLCASSLTAGQGAYGYTFGSGTRLTVV.

The J gene is TRBJ1-2, the V gene TRBV6-6; D perhaps matches TRBD1 (5 bases). The CDR3 has 13 amino acids. V lost 8 bases to trimming and J lost 3 bases, with 13 bases between them. From germline, CDR1 is MNHNY and CDR2 SVGAGI (reference sequence). CDR3 bases: TGTGCCAGCGGGCCTGGGGGGGACTATGGCTACACCTTC. This sequence encodes CASGPGGDYGYTF.

V and J are TRBV19 and TRBJ1-1, with a weak D call TRBD1 (5 bases). Trimming cost V 7 bases and J 10 bases, with 16 bases left between them. The CDR3 spans 12 residues. Germline V gives CDR1 LNHDA, CDR2 SQIVND (reference sequence). The CDR3 bases are TGTGCCAGTACCCACATGGGGCAGGGAGCTTTCTTT. This sequence encodes CASTHMGQGAFF.

CDR3 sequence: CASSQDPGGGPSNTQYF. The CDR3 nucleotides read TGCGCCAGCAGCCAAGATCCTGGCGGGGGTCCCTCCAATACGCAGTATTTT. The chain has TRBV4-3 and TRBJ2-3; 7 bases are a match to TRBD2. Per the germline V gene, CDR1 is LGHNA and CDR2 is YSLEER. The CDR3 is made up of 17 amino acids. Trimming took 0 bases from V and 7 from J; bases not matched to a gene: 13.

The chain recombines TRBV13 with TRBJ2-2, with D possibly being TRBD1 (6 bases). CDR1 and CDR2 from the germline V gene are PRHDT and FYEKMQ (reference sequence). The CDR3 has 15 residues. Trimming pared 3 bases from V and 6 bases from J, leaving 14 bases between. CDR3 DNA sequence: TGTGCCAGCAGCTTCTATACAGGGTTGGCCGGGGAGCTGTTTTTT. Its protein product is CASSFYTGLAGELFF.

The genes are TRBV4-3 and TRBJ2-5; maybe TRBD2 (6 bases). The CDR3 is 15 residues long. Germline CDR1 reads LGHNA; CDR2 reads YSLEER. Deletions cut 4 bases from V and 5 bases from J, with 17 bases between. CDR3 nucleotides: TGCGCCAGCAGCCCGAATCCGGGAGATCAGGAGACCCAGTACTTC. This encodes CASSPNPGDQETQYF.

V gene TRBV7-8 combines with J gene TRBJ2-5, with 7 nucleotides matching TRBD1. The CDR3 sequence is 13 residues long. V gave up 5 bases and J gave up 5 bases; unmatched junction bases: 5. Germline values: CDR1 SGHVS, CDR2 FQNEAQ. The CDR3 sequence: CASSPTGWETQYF. As DNA, the CDR3 is TGTGCCAGCAGCCCGACAGGGTGGGAGACCCAGTACTTC.